This TCR beta chain was found in a study of Ad26.COV2.S vaccination and SARS-CoV-2 variants (dated by TCRdb to the early 2020s). Looking at the study overall: Vaccine-arm donors were drawn from COV1001, a multicentre, randomized, double-blind, placebo-controlled phase I-IIa trial of Ad26.COV2.S in healthy adults. Ad26.COV2.S was administered intramuscularly at a dose of 5x10^10 or 1x10^11 viral particles, either as one shot or as two shots given 56 days apart. Sequencing of the TCRbeta repertoire served to evaluate the specificity and breadth of SARS-CoV-2-reactive T cell receptors following Ad26.COV2.S vaccination. The TCR-sequenced set comprised approximately 30 samples: around 20 Ad26.COV2.S vaccine recipients, 5 placebo recipients and 8 SARS-CoV-2 convalescent individuals. Trial participants were randomized into five groups of five: low-dose or high-dose Ad26.COV2.S given once or twice, or placebo on both occasions. Investigators did not know the trial group allocation while performing experiments and assessing outcomes. General study outcomes and caveats: Compared with placebo recipients, Ad26.COV2.S recipients showed higher spike-specific TCR breadth (P = 0.0014). Comparable non-spike TCR breadth was observed between vaccine and placebo recipients, consistent with only spike being contained in the vaccine. The study was not powered for comparison of responses between vaccine doses or regimens. After vaccination, spike-specific CD8+ and CD4+ T cell responses were reported to show substantial breadth. According to the authors, total T cell responses may have been underestimated by the TCR breadth and depth analyses.

The label giving this sample's treatment or condition can be read as: 15 to 20 received Ad26.COV2.S at low or high dose, single or two shots; about 5 received placebo; per-sample allocation not given. Repertoires of vaccine and placebo recipients were sequenced from samples collected on day 63 after the first injection. Between 29 July and 7 August 2020, Cohort 1b enrolled fewer than 30 adults aged 18-55 years at one site in Boston, USA. Ad26.COV2.S was a replication-incompetent adenovirus type 26 vector expressing a prefusion-stabilized SARS-CoV-2 spike protein from the original Wuhan strain. For this clone: The specificity of this receptor is unknown. Base quality data are lacking; no much larger clone is found one base away.

The immunoSEQ Assay was used to sequence TCRbeta CDR3 regions. After extraction, genomic DNA underwent amplification by bias-controlled multiplex PCR, followed by high-throughput sequencing. The paper's processing steps were these. Collapsing and filtering of sequences were performed to quantify the absolute abundance of each unique TCRbeta CDR3 region. T cell fraction was estimated by normalizing TCRbeta template counts to usable DNA, with usable DNA measured through amplification of reference genes found in all nucleated cells. Repertoire TCRs were annotated as SARS-CoV-2-specific by exact matching of V gene, CDR3 amino acid sequence and J gene to a known reactive TCR set. The reference SARS-CoV-2 TCR set was obtained from MIRA and was filtered for enrichment in COVID-19-positive ImmuneCODE repertoires, whereby public or cross-reactive TCRs were removed. Drawing on the MIRA antigens, annotated TCRs were analysed further at the level of specific ORF or position within ORF. Depth was the summed frequency of annotated unique rearrangements, while breadth was defined as annotated unique rearrangements over total unique productive rearrangements. TCR breadth was compared between groups using two-sided Wilcoxon rank-sum tests. TCRdb carries this immuneACCESS record with in-frame sequences only. Its versions omit some clonotypes, under half of them owing to an unresolved V gene in the studies checked, with the rest unexplained. V, J and clone size derive from that table, while D and trimming were established from the DNA sequence. In this sample the table shows more than 400,000 clones, 80% to 95% of which occur a single time. Of the sample, around 4.2% falls within the top ten clones.

Trimming removed 6 bases from V and 1 base from J; the gene matches leave 18 bases unexplained. Including cysteine and phenylalanine, the CDR3 has 19 amino acids. The kept DNA is CDR3 alone, 57 bases in frame from the first base. For CDR1 and CDR2, the germline V gene (reference sequence) lists MNHEY and SMNVEV. This receptor was taken from a person aged 18-65 years who received the Ad26.COV2.S COVID-19 vaccine or a placebo. This specimen consisted of peripheral blood, obtained in a trial of Ad26.COV2.S vaccine versus placebo. The rearranged chain carries TRBV27 and TRBJ2-1; TRBD2 fits 7 bases in the junction. The CDR3 region: CASSPSGGGLQRSYNEQFF. The DNA sequence is TGTGCCAGCAGCCCCTCGGGGGGAGGACTCCAACGGTCCTACAATGAGCAGTTCTTC.